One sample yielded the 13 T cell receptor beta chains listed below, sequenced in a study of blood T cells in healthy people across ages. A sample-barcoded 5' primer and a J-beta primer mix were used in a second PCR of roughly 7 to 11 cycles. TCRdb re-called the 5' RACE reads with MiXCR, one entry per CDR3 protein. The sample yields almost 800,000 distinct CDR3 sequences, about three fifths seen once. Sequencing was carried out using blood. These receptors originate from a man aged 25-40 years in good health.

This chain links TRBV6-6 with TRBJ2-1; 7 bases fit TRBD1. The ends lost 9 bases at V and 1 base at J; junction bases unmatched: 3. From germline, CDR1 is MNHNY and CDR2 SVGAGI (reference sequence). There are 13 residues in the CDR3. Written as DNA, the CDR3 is TGTGCCAGTGGGACAGCGTCCTACAATGAGCAGTTCTTC. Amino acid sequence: CASGTASYNEQFF.

The CDR3 bases are TGTGCCAGCAGTTCCGGGACAGCCTTGAACACTGAAGCTTTCTTT. It translates to CASSSGTALNTEAFF. The chain couples TRBV27 to TRBJ1-1; 7 bases map to TRBD1. The germline V gene has CDR1 MNHEY and CDR2 SMNVEV (reference sequence). The CDR3 has 15 residues. The J segment lost 0 bases and the V segment lost 4 bases, leaving 5 bases of the junction unmatched.

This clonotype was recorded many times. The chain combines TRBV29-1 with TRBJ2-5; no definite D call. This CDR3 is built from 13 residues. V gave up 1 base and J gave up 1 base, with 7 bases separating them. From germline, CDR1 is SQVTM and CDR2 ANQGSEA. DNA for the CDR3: TGCAGCGTTGAAGTGGCTAGCCAAGAGACCCAGTACTTC. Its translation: CSVEVASQETQYF.

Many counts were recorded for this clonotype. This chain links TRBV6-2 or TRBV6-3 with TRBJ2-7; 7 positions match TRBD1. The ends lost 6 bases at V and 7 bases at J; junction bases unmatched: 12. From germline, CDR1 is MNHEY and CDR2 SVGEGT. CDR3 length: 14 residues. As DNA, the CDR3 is TGTGCCAGCAGAACACAACAGGGGTCCGGAGAGCAGTACTTC. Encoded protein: CASRTQQGSGEQYF.

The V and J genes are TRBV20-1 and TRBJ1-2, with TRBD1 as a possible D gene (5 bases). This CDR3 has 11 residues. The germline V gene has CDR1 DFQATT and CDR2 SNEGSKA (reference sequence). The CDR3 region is CGYLQANGYTF. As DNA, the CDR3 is TGCGGATATTTACAGGCGAACGGCTACACCTTC.

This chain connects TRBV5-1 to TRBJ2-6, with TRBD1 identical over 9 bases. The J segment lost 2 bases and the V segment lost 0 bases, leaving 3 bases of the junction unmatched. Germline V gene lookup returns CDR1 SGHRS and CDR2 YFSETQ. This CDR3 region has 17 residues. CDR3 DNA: TGCGCCAGCAGCTTGGACAGGGGGCCCCCTGGGGCCAACGTCCTGACTTTC. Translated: CASSLDRGPPGANVLTF.

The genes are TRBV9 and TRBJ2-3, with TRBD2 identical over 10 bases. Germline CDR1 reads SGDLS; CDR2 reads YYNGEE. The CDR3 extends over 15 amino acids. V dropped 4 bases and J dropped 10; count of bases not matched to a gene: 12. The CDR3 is CASSQGASGRGSQYF. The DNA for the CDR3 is TGTGCCAGCAGCCAGGGGGCTAGCGGGAGAGGGTCGCAGTATTTT.

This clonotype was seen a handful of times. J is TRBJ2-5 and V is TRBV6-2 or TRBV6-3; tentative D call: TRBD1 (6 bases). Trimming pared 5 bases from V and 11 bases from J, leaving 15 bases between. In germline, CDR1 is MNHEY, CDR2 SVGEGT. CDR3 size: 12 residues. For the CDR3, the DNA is TGTGCCAGCAGTCCGCGACAGGAAGAGCAGTACTTC. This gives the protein CASSPRQEEQYF.

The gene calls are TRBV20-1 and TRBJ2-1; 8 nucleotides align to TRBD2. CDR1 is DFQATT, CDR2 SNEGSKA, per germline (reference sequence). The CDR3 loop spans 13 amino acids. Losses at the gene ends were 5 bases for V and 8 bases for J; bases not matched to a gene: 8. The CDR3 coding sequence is TGCAGTGCTGGTCGTACCGGGAGGGATGAGCAGTTCTTC. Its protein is CSAGRTGRDEQFF.

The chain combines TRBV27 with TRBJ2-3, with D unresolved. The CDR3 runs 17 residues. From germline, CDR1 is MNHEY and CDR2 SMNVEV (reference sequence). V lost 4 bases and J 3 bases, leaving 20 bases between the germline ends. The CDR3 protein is CASSSPRMGRATDTQYF. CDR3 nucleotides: TGTGCCAGCAGTTCCCCCCGGATGGGCCGGGCTACAGATACGCAGTATTTT.

The CDR3 region is CASSSDGRRDGDYEQYF. The CDR3 nucleotides read TGTGCCAGCAGCTCCGACGGCAGACGGGACGGAGACTACGAGCAGTACTTC. V and J are TRBV7-8 and TRBJ2-7, with D perhaps given as TRBD1 or TRBD2 (5 bases each). The V and J ends lost 4 bases and 3 bases respectively, with 22 bases between them. CDR1 is SGHVS, CDR2 FQNEAQ, per germline. This CDR3 contains 17 residues.

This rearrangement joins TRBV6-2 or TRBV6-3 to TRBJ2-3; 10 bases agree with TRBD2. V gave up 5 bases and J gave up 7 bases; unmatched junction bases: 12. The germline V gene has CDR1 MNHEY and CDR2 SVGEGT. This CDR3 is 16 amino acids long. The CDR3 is CASSPGAGGPIHTQYF. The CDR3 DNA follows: TGTGCCAGCAGTCCAGGAGCGGGGGGGCCGATTCATACGCAGTATTTT.

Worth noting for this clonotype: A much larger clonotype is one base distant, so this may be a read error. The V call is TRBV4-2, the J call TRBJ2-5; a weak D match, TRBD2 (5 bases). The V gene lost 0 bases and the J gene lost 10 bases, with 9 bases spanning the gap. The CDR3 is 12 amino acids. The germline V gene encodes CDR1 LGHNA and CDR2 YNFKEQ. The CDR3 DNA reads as TGTGCCAGCAGCCAAGAACCGAGGGTCCAGTACTTC. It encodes CASSQEPRVQYF.